Each of the 28 T cell receptor beta chains below was sequenced from the same sample in a study of CD8+ T cells in alopecia areata. Extraction and reverse transcription of RNA yielded cDNA as the sequencing template. Libraries were prepared by immunoSEQ multiplex PCR; TCRdb keeps only in-frame clonotypes and omits some of them. This sample has a few hundred thousand clones, with around two fifths found just once. The treatment is: oral pan-JAK inhibitor, 5-10 mg twice daily. The source material was CD4+ T cells sorted from blood, sampled at approximately week 36, from a patient treated with tofacitinib. The receptors shown here come from a human donor with alopecia areata.

This chain uses TRBV2 with TRBJ2-7, with 8 bases lining up with TRBD1. This CDR3 has 13 residues. J lost 5 bases, V lost 6 bases, and 6 bases had no gene match. Germline V gene sequence: CDR1 SNHLY, CDR2 FYNNEI. CDR3 sequence: CASRRTGNHEQYF. The CDR3 DNA reads as TGTGCCAGCAGGCGGACAGGGAACCACGAGCAGTACTTC.

The chain is built from TRBV25-1 and TRBJ2-4, with 11 bases fitting TRBD1. This CDR3 spans 14 amino acids. Looked up from germline, CDR1 is MGHDK and CDR2 is SYGVNS. After removal of 6 bases from V and 8 bases from J, the junction contained 6 bases not matched to a gene. CDR3 DNA: TGTGCCAGCAGCCCCGGGACAGGGGGGGACATTCAGTACTTC. It codes for CASSPGTGGDIQYF.

This chain uses TRBV5-4 with TRBJ2-3, with D maybe TRBD1 (5 bases). Germline-derived CDR1 and CDR2 are SGHNT and YYREEE (reference sequence). Trimming left V 2 bases short and J 8 bases short, with 12 bases between. The CDR3 loop spans 13 amino acids. For the CDR3, the DNA is TGTGCCAGCAGCTTCGCAGGGCCGCCTACGCAGTATTTT. Protein sequence: CASSFAGPPTQYF.

The chain uses TRBV2 and TRBJ2-7; 10 bases line up with TRBD2. CDR3 size: 14 residues. The ends lost 7 bases at V and 4 bases at J; junction bases unmatched: 7. Germline values: CDR1 SNHLY, CDR2 FYNNEI. The CDR3 bases are TGTGCCAGCATCCTAGCGGGAGTCGGGTACGAGCAGTACTTC. Protein sequence: CASILAGVGYEQYF. Full variable domain (outside the CDR3, taken from reference TRBV2 and TRBJ2-7): EPEVTQTPSHQVTQMGQEVILRCVPISNHLYFYWYRQILGQKVEFLVSFYNNEISEKSEIFDDQFSVERPDGSNFTLKIRSTKLEDSAMYFCASILAGVGYEQYFGPGTRLTVT.

This chain links TRBV7-3 with TRBJ2-1; D is uncertain. In germline, CDR1 is SGHTA, CDR2 FQGTGA. The CDR3 length is 15 residues. V was shortened by 4 bases and J by 0 bases, with 10 bases between the two germline ends. The CDR3 region has the DNA TGTGCCAGCAGCTCCTCGGCAAGCTCCTACAATGAGCAGTTCTTC. Translation gives CASSSSASSYNEQFF.

The chain employs TRBV7-2 and TRBJ2-3, with D possibly matching TRBD2 (6 bases). V was clipped by 0 bases and J by 8 bases, with 15 bases between them. Germline CDR1 is SGHTA and CDR2 is FQGNSA. This CDR3 spans 15 amino acids. The CDR3 reads CASSLALSRGGTQYF. In nucleotides, the CDR3 is TGTGCCAGCAGCTTAGCGCTCTCCCGGGGAGGTACGCAGTATTTT.

The table lists this clone with a few counts. The V call is TRBV7-2, the J call TRBJ2-2; 7 bases agree with TRBD2. Germline CDR1 and CDR2: SGHTA and FQGNSA. V dropped 4 bases and J dropped 5; count of bases not matched to a gene: 10. The CDR3 contains 16 residues. This CDR3 is CASSSRTRGPTGELFF. CDR3 coding DNA: TGTGCCAGCAGCTCCCGGACTAGAGGACCAACCGGGGAGCTGTTTTTT.

In this sample, this clone turned up a few times. The CDR3 loop reads CASSRSAAPGTDTQYF. Here the CDR3 DNA reads TGTGCCAGCAGCCGGAGCGCGGCCCCCGGGACAGATACGCAGTATTTT. The V gene is TRBV5-4, the J gene TRBJ2-3; D remains ambiguous. Germline V gene lookup returns CDR1 SGHNT and CDR2 YYREEE (reference sequence). This CDR3 region has 16 residues. Trimming took off 4 bases at V and 3 bases at J, with 18 bases between the two ends.

J is TRBJ2-3 and V is TRBV9; 10 bases align to TRBD2. Trimming took 1 base from V and 4 from J; bases not matched to a gene: 6. This CDR3 is built from 16 residues. The germline gives CDR1 SGDLS, CDR2 YYNGEE. The CDR3 DNA sequence: TGTGCCAGCAGCGTAACTAGCGGGGAGTGGCCAGATACGCAGTATTTT. It is translated as CASSVTSGEWPDTQYF.

The chain has TRBV29-1 and TRBJ1-5; 7 nucleotides align to TRBD1. CDR3 size: 13 residues. V shed 6 bases, J shed 1 base, and the junction held 3 bases outside the gene matches. From germline, CDR1 is SQVTM and CDR2 ANQGSEA. CDR3 coding DNA: TGCAGCGTGGACAGGAGAAGCAATCAGCCCCAGCATTTT. Translation gives CSVDRRSNQPQHF.

The CDR3: CASSLTDNSPLHF. CDR3 nucleotides: TGTGCCAGCAGCCTGACTGATAATTCACCCCTCCACTTT. The chain employs TRBV7-2 and TRBJ1-6; no reliable D call. The CDR3 runs 13 residues. Trimming pared 5 bases from V and 5 bases from J, leaving 7 bases between. CDR1 SGHTA and CDR2 FQGNSA come from the germline V gene.

This clone has only a few counts. This rearrangement joins TRBV7-9 to TRBJ2-4, with a possible D match to TRBD1 (6 bases). The CDR3 consists of 13 residues. Germline-derived CDR1 and CDR2 are SEHNR and FQNEAQ (reference sequence). Trimming stripped 4 bases from V and 5 bases from J, with 9 bases between. This CDR3 reads CASSSYRENIQYF. The CDR3 DNA reads TGTGCCAGCAGCTCGTACAGGGAAAACATTCAGTACTTC.

This chain uses TRBV4-2 with TRBJ2-7; no firm D call. The CDR3 extends over 12 amino acids. Trimming removed 0 bases from V and 6 bases from J, with 6 bases in between. Germline V gives CDR1 LGHNA, CDR2 YNFKEQ. This CDR3 reads CASSQDRAEQYF. DNA for the CDR3: TGTGCCAGCAGCCAAGACCGGGCCGAGCAGTACTTC.

This clone was seen only a few times. The gene calls are TRBV2 and TRBJ2-1, with D perhaps TRBD2 (6 bases). Germline V CDR1 and CDR2: SNHLY, FYNNEI. V was clipped by 0 bases and J by 13 bases, with 16 bases between them. This CDR3 spans 14 amino acids. The CDR3: CASSEALAGKSQFF. The CDR3 DNA follows: TGTGCCAGCAGTGAAGCGCTTGCGGGGAAATCTCAGTTCTTC.

The chain links TRBV5-4 to TRBJ2-3, with D possibly TRBD2 on 6 matching bases. Trimming pared 4 bases from V and 6 bases from J, leaving 18 bases between. The CDR3 extends over 15 amino acids. CDR1 and CDR2 (germline): SGHNT, YYREEE (reference sequence). The CDR3 region has the DNA TGTGCCAGCAGCCAACCTAGCGAAATGACGGATACGCAGTATTTT. It translates to CASSQPSEMTDTQYF. The full variable domain, rest sourced from reference TRBV5-4 and TRBJ2-3, is ETGVTQSPTHLIKTRGQQVTLRCSSQSGHNTVSWYQQALGQGPQFIFQYYREEENGRGNFPPRFSGLQFPNYSSELNVNALELDDSALYLCASSQPSEMTDTQYFGPGTRLTVL.

The gene calls are TRBV6-5 and TRBJ1-2; the D gene is possibly TRBD1 (6 bases). The CDR3 has 11 amino acids. Looked up from germline, CDR1 is MNHEY and CDR2 is SVGAGI. V was trimmed by 6 bases and J by 8 bases, leaving 10 bases between them. The CDR3 loop reads CASRTGFGYTF. In nucleotides, the CDR3 is TGTGCCAGCAGGACAGGTTTCGGCTACACCTTC.

This clone has just a few counts. The chain is built from TRBV29-1 and TRBJ2-1; 8 bases are shared with TRBD2. The germline V gene has CDR1 SQVTM and CDR2 ANQGSEA. CDR3 length: 14 amino acids. The V and J ends lost 7 bases and 3 bases, in that order; junction bases with no gene match: 8. This chain's CDR3 is CSARVTSGYNEQFF. In DNA, the CDR3 is TGCAGCGCCCGTGTAACTAGCGGCTACAATGAGCAGTTCTTC.

This chain links TRBV5-1 with TRBJ2-7, with 11 bases aligning to TRBD1. The length of the CDR3 is 16 residues. Germline-derived CDR1 and CDR2 are SGHRS and YFSETQ. V was pared by 4 bases and J by 6 bases, with 12 bases of the junction left unmatched. CDR3 nucleotide sequence: TGCGCCAGCAGCCCTTATGGGACAGGGGGAATTCGCGAGCAGTACTTC. Translated: CASSPYGTGGIREQYF. Complete variable domain (other parts from reference TRBV5-1 and TRBJ2-7): KAGVTQTPRYLIKTRGQQVTLSCSPISGHRSVSWYQQTPGQGLQFLFEYFSETQRNKGNFPGRFSGRQFSNSRSEMNVSTLELGDSALYLCASSPYGTGGIREQYFGPGTRLTVT.

The J gene is TRBJ1-3, the V gene TRBV30; a possible D gene is TRBD1 (5 bases). The germline V gene has CDR1 GTSNPN and CDR2 SVGIG (reference sequence). The CDR3 length is 13 residues. V was clipped by 2 bases and J by 8 bases, with 13 bases between them. The CDR3 region is CAWSFTGWDTIYF. For the CDR3, the DNA is TGTGCCTGGAGTTTTACAGGCTGGGACACCATATATTTT.

This clone has just a few counts. The chain links TRBV4-3 to TRBJ1-2; 8 bases match TRBD1. The germline V gene has CDR1 LGHNA and CDR2 YSLEER. With V trimmed by 4 bases and J by 2 bases, 6 bases remained unmatched. The CDR3 extends over 15 amino acids. CDR3 residues: CASSLTDRGNYGYTF. In DNA form, the CDR3 reads TGCGCCAGCAGCCTCACCGACAGGGGCAACTATGGCTACACCTTC.

The J gene is TRBJ2-7, the V gene TRBV2; 9 nucleotides line up with TRBD1. This CDR3 is 14 amino acids long. From germline, CDR1 is SNHLY and CDR2 FYNNEI. J gave up 8 bases and V 6 bases, and 11 bases lay outside the gene matches. CDR3 in amino acids: CASRLMDRGGKQYF. CDR3 in DNA: TGTGCCAGCAGACTAATGGACAGGGGAGGAAAGCAGTACTTC.

This clone was observed a handful of times. The J gene is TRBJ2-5, the V gene TRBV14, with 13 bases aligning to TRBD2. Trimming took 1 base from V and 4 from J; bases not matched to a gene: 21. There are 22 residues in the CDR3. Looked up from germline, CDR1 is SGHDN and CDR2 is FVKESK. CDR3 loop: CASSQVKYLGTSGIRSGETQYF. Here the CDR3 DNA reads TGTGCCAGCAGCCAAGTCAAGTATTTAGGGACTAGCGGGATTCGGTCAGGAGAGACCCAGTACTTC.

In this sample, this clone turned up a few times. This sequence joins TRBV27 and TRBJ1-1; TRBD1 might be the D (6 bases). This CDR3 comprises 13 residues. V dropped 5 bases and J dropped 8 bases, with 15 bases sitting between them. Germline assignment: CDR1 MNHEY and CDR2 SMNVEV (reference sequence). For the CDR3, the DNA is TGTGCCAGCAGTCCCAACCTGGACAGAGAAGCTTTCTTT. This codes for CASSPNLDREAFF.

The chain joins TRBV7-2 to TRBJ2-1, with a possible D match to TRBD2 (6 bases). The CDR3 has 13 residues. CDR1 SGHTA and CDR2 FQGNSA come from the germline V gene. Trimming removed 5 bases from V and 5 bases from J, with 10 bases in between. The DNA for the CDR3 is TGTGCCAGCAGCCCAACGGGGGACAATGAGCAGTTCTTC. Its protein is CASSPTGDNEQFF.

This clone turned up a few times. The rearrangement joins TRBV29-1 to TRBJ2-7; D is perhaps TRBD1 (5 bases). Germline CDR1 SQVTM, CDR2 ANQGSEA. The CDR3 covers 14 residues. Trimming stripped 6 bases from V and 0 bases from J, with 15 bases between. This chain's CDR3 is CSVKRQRSSYEQYF. The DNA for the CDR3 is TGCAGCGTCAAGCGACAGAGGAGCTCCTACGAGCAGTACTTC.

This clone has more than one count but fewer than ten. Other nucleotide sequences in the sample specify the same CDR3. This chain links TRBV29-1 with TRBJ1-5; 7 nucleotides match TRBD1. Germline V gene data show CDR1 as SQVTM and CDR2 as ANQGSEA. Unmatched junction bases numbered 1, after V lost 6 bases and J lost 2 bases. This CDR3 comprises 12 residues. The CDR3: CSVGQGNQPQHF. CDR3 DNA: TGCAGCGTAGGACAGGGCAATCAGCCCCAGCATTTT.

This clone was seen repeatedly, ten times or more. The rearrangement joins TRBV30 to TRBJ1-1; D remains unclear. Germline V gene sequence: CDR1 GTSNPN, CDR2 SVGIG (reference sequence). The CDR3 covers 12 residues. V dropped 3 bases and J dropped 11 bases, with 16 bases sitting between them. The CDR3 DNA is TGTGCCTGGAGGGCTAGTGTCACCGGCGCTTTCTTT. Protein product: CAWRASVTGAFF.

In this sample, this clone turned up a few times. The V call is TRBV28, the J call TRBJ2-5; TRBD2 might be the D (6 bases). Looked up from germline, CDR1 is MDHEN and CDR2 is SYDVKM. CDR3 length: 16 residues. Trimming cost V 2 bases and J 2 bases, with 15 bases left between them. The CDR3 bases are TGTGCCAGCAGTTTAGTCTTGCGGAGGGGACAAGAGACCCAGTACTTC. This gives the protein CASSLVLRRGQETQYF. The entire variable domain, with the rest obtained from reference TRBV28 and TRBJ2-5, is as follows: DVKVTQSSRYLVKRTGEKVFLECVQDMDHENMFWYRQDPGLGLRLIYFSYDVKMKEKGDIPEGYSVSREKKERFSLILESASTNQTSMYLCASSLVLRRGQETQYFGPGTRLLVL.